The sample holds many counts of the clone carrying this TCR beta chain. Mismatch with germline at one junction end may stem from a read error. This entry comes from a study of CD8+CD57+ T cells in acquired aplastic anemia. TCR beta VDJ and CDR3 were profiled, and genomic DNA was the template. TCRdb called the reads again in MiXCR, with one record for every CDR3 protein. The data contain over 250,000 distinct CDR3 sequences, 45% to 65% of them singletons. Germline CDR1 and CDR2: SGHNT and YYREEE (reference sequence). The CDR3 covers 14 residues. Flow cytometry had shown expanded CD8+CD57+ cells in the patients chosen for sequencing.

This TCR was sampled from a human donor with aplastic anemia. This sequence joins TRBV5-4 and TRBJ2-7; TRBD2 matches 8 bases. The sample consisted of sorted CD4+, CD8+, or CD8+CD57+ T cells (not recorded which) from PBMCs. The CDR3 bases are TGTGCCAACAGCCGGAATGGACTAGCTGTTGAGCAGTACTTC. Its protein is CANSRNGLAVEQYF.